This entry lists 9 T cell receptor beta chains sequenced from one sample in a study of blood T cell repertoires in COVID-19 (dated by TCRdb to 2020 to 2021). The protocol used for the library was the immunoSEQ multiplex PCR assay. What TCRdb holds here is the immuneACCESS table cut down to in-frame rearrangements. Part of the clones is not present; checked against another copy, under half of the missing clones reflect an unresolved V gene, and the others are unexplained. The sample has about 190,000 clones on record, approximately 91% of them singletons. The ten most abundant clones make up around 7% of the sample. The specimen sequenced was peripheral blood. These receptors were taken from a man aged 35 to 55 with acute or convalescent COVID-19.

This chain connects TRBV30 to TRBJ1-6; D is undetermined. CDR3 length: 13 amino acids. V was cut by 3 bases and J by 7 bases, with 10 bases left in between. Per the germline V gene, CDR1 is GTSNPN and CDR2 is SVGIG (reference sequence). The CDR3 DNA reads TGTGCCTGGAGATCCGGGAACAATTCACCCCTCCACTTT. The encoded protein is CAWRSGNNSPLHF.

The V call is TRBV5-6, the J call TRBJ1-2; possibly TRBD1 for D (6 bases). Trimming shortened V by 4 bases and J by 3 bases, and 13 bases separated the two germline ends. The germline CDR1 and CDR2 sequences are SGHDT and YYEEEE. There are 14 residues in the CDR3. CDR3: CASSAGTTDYGYTF. In nucleotides, the CDR3 is TGTGCCAGCAGCGCCGGGACAACAGACTATGGCTACACCTTC.

The DNA for the CDR3 is TGTGCCAGCAGCGACCGACAGGGGGTGGGCTATGGCTACACCTTC. This codes for CASSDRQGVGYGYTF. J is TRBJ1-2 and V is TRBV5-4; 9 bases fit TRBD1. CDR3 length equals 15 residues. The V gene's germline CDR1 is SGHNT and CDR2 YYREEE (reference sequence). V dropped 4 bases and J dropped 4; count of bases not matched to a gene: 8.

The chain combines TRBV20-1 with TRBJ2-1; D gene uncertain. The CDR3 sequence is 11 residues long. Looked up from germline, CDR1 is DFQATT and CDR2 is SNEGSKA (reference sequence). Trimming shortened V by 3 bases and J by 14 bases, and 14 bases separated the two germline ends. In DNA form, the CDR3 reads TGCAGTGCTAGTCGAGGAGATCCGGAGTTCTTC. This translates into CSASRGDPEFF.

The chain is built from TRBV7-9 and TRBJ2-2; possibly TRBD2 for D (5 bases). CDR3 length equals 15 residues. V lost 5 bases, J lost 1 base, and 11 bases lay in between. Germline V gene lookup returns CDR1 SEHNR and CDR2 FQNEAQ (reference sequence). CDR3 DNA sequence: TGTGCCAGCAGCATACTAGTTGTGAACACCGGGGAGCTGTTTTTT. Its translation: CASSILVVNTGELFF.

The V and J genes are TRBV12-3 or TRBV12-4 and TRBJ2-7; D is undetermined. There are 13 residues in the CDR3. Trimming removed 1 base at V and 2 bases at J, with 6 bases between. Written as DNA, the CDR3 is TGTGCCAGCAGTTTAGTAATCGCCTACGAGCAGTACTTC. It specifies CASSLVIAYEQYF.

The V call is TRBV2, the J call TRBJ1-4, with D tentatively TRBD1 (6 bases). Trimming removed 10 bases from V and 7 bases from J, with 13 bases in between. CDR1 is SNHLY, CDR2 FYNNEI, per germline. The CDR3 loop spans 12 amino acids. The CDR3 protein is CATAVGGEKLFF. The CDR3 DNA sequence: TGTGCCACCGCGGTAGGGGGTGAAAAACTGTTTTTT.

In DNA, the CDR3 is TGCGCCAGCAGCCAAGTAGTTCTCTCCTATGGCTACACCTTC. Its translation: CASSQVVLSYGYTF. J is TRBJ1-2 and V is TRBV4-1; D remains unclear. The CDR3 contains 14 residues. V was cut by 1 base and J by 4 bases, with 10 bases left in between. Germline-derived CDR1 and CDR2 are MGHRA and YSYEKL.

The chain combines TRBV6-5 with TRBJ1-4, with a tentative D call TRBD1 (5 bases). Germline-derived CDR1 and CDR2 are MNHEY and SVGAGI. The ends were cut back, 6 bases at V and 7 bases at J, with 12 bases in the middle. The CDR3 extends over 13 amino acids. This chain's CDR3 is CASSPGGVEKLFF. The DNA for the CDR3 is TGTGCCAGCAGCCCCGGGGGTGTTGAAAAACTGTTTTTT.